This T cell receptor (beta chain) appears in the sequencing data of a study of T cells in Graves' hyperthyroidism and ophthalmopathy. RNA transcripts gave rise to amplified TCR beta CDR3 regions. TCR CDR3 regions were first amplified by RT-PCR with HTBI primers. TCRdb independently ran MiXCR on the multiplex PCR reads; one entry per CDR3 protein. This sample has roughly 740,000 distinct CDR3 sequences, with less than 20% found just once. V was trimmed by 3 bases and J by 0 bases, leaving 9 bases between them. CDR1 is SQVTM and CDR2 is ANQGSEA in the germline V gene. The CDR3 covers 14 residues. This clonotype has ten or more counts. Stable disease denoted Graves' hyperthyroidism without ophthalmopathy progression within 18 months.

The V gene is TRBV29-1, the J gene TRBJ2-1, with D tentatively TRBD2 (5 bases). This receptor was identified in a man younger than 35 with Graves' hyperthyroidism. Sequenced input: blood. The CDR3 sequence: CSVEGGRSYNEQFF. The CDR3 coding sequence is TGCAGCGTTGAGGGCGGGCGCTCCTACAATGAGCAGTTCTTC.